Listed here is a single T cell receptor beta chain. The source of the sample is a study of T cells in tuberculosis. Using immunoSEQ multiplex PCR, the repertoire was profiled, and TCRdb retains in-frame clones only, with some absent. Counted here are tens of thousands of clones, about 92% occurring once; the ten biggest clones make up roughly 6.4%. The CDR3 consists of 13 residues. Per the germline V gene, CDR1 is MNHEY and CDR2 is SVGAGI. The V end lost 6 bases, the J end lost 3 bases, and 8 bases lay between the germline ends. Time point noted: new active TB diagnosis, blood taken before or within 7 days of starting treatment.

This TCR was sampled from an adult with tuberculosis. Some clones in this sample may be carry-over from other donors' samples. The rearrangement joins TRBV6-5 to TRBJ2-2; D unresolved. Sequenced material: PBMCs, taken at tuberculosis diagnosis. The CDR3 sequence is CASSHEDTGELFF. The CDR3 DNA reads as TGTGCCAGCAGCCACGAGGACACCGGGGAGCTGTTTTTT.